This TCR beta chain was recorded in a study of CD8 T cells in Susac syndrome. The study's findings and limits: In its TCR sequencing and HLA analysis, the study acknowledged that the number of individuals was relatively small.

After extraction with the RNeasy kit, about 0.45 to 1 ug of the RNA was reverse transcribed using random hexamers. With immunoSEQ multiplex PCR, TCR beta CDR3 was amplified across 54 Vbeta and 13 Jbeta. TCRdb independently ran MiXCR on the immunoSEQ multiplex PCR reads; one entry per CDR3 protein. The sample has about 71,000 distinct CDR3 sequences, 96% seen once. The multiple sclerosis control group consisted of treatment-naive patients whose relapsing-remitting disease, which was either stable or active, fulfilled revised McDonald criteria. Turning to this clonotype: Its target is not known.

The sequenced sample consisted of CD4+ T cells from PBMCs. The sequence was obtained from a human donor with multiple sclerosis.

The CDR3, as DNA: TGTGCCAGCGGCTCGGGGGAGCGTTCCTACGAGCAGTACTTC. Translated: CASGSGERSYEQYF. V is TRBV6-2 or TRBV6-3 and J is TRBJ2-7; a possible D gene is TRBD2 (6 bases). The V gene's germline CDR1 is MNHEY and CDR2 SVGEGT. V was clipped by 8 bases and J by 1 base, with 15 bases between them. The CDR3 consists of 14 residues.